The clone carrying this T cell receptor beta chain has only a few counts. Its antigen is unknown. This sample is drawn from a study of human T cells and chemical hapten exposure. At the level of the study: Readings were taken at 6 days from patch tests that had applied 0.01% DPC to the upper back. Whole-study results and caveats: Compared to controls, expanded TCRs made significantly more large clusters of similar CDR3s. Alopecia was present in the donors, so their immune response may differ from healthy people's.

Documented time point: pre-sensitization, week 0. The sample's treatment: therapeutic diphenylcyclopropenone sensitization with weekly scalp DPC. Individual cDNA molecules had unique molecular identifiers attached to them by the library. MiXCR, applied by TCRdb to the RACE reads, yields one record per CDR3 protein. In the table there are over 300,000 distinct CDR3 sequences, 5% to 6.5% of which are singletons. The germline V and J ends were trimmed by 3 bases and 4 bases, with 4 bases remaining between them. CDR3 size: 12 residues. Looked up from germline, CDR1 is SEHNR and CDR2 is FQNEAQ (reference sequence).

Here the sequenced sample was whole blood, taken in connection with sensitization to the hapten diphenylcyclopropenone (DPC). The chain has TRBV7-9 and TRBJ2-4; D gene uncertain. The receptor was derived from a woman between 45 and 60 years old with alopecia areata. Some clones in this sample may be carry-over from other donors' samples. The CDR3 loop is CASSFQKNIQYF. The CDR3 DNA sequence: TGTGCCAGCAGCTTTCAAAAAAACATTCAGTACTTC.